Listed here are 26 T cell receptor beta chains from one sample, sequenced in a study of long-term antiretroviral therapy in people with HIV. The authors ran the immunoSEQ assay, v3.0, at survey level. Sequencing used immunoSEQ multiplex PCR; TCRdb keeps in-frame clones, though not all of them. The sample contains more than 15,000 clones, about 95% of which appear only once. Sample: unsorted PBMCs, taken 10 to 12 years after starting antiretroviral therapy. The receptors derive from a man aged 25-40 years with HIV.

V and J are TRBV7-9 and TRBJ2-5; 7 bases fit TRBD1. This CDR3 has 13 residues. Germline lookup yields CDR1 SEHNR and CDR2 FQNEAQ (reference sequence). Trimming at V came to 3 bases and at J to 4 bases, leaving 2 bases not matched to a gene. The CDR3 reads CASSFYRGETQYF. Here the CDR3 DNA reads TGTGCCAGCAGCTTCTACAGGGGAGAGACCCAGTACTTC.

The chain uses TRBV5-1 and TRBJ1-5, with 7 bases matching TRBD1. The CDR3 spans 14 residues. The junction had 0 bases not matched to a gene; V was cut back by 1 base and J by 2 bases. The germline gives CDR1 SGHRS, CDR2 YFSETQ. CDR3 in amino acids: CASSLTGGNQPQHF. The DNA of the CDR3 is TGCGCCAGCAGCTTGACAGGGGGCAATCAGCCCCAGCATTTT.

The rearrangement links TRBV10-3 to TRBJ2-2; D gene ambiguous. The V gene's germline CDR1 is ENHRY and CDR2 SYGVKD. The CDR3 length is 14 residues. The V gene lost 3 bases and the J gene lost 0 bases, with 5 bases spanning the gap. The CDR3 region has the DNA TGTGCCATCAGTGAAAACACGAACACCGGGGAGCTGTTTTTT. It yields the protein CAISENTNTGELFF.

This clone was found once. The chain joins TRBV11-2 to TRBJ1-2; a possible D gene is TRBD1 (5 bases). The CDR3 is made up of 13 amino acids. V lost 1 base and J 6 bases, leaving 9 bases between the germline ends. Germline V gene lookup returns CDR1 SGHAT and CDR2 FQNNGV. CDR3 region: CASSLVGGNGYTF. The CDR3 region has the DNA TGTGCCAGCAGCTTAGTGGGGGGAAATGGCTACACCTTC. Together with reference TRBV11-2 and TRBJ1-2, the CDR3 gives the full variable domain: EAGVAQSPRYKIIEKRQSVAFWCNPISGHATLYWYQQILGQGPKLLIQFQNNGVVDDSQLPKDRFSAERLKGVDSTLKIQPAKLEDSAVYLCASSLVGGNGYTFGSGTRLTVV.

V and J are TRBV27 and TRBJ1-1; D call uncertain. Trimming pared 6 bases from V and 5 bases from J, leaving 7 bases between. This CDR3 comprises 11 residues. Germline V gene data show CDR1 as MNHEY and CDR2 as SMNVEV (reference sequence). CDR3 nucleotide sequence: TGTGCCAGCAGCTCTTTTACTGAAGCTTTCTTT. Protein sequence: CASSSFTEAFF.

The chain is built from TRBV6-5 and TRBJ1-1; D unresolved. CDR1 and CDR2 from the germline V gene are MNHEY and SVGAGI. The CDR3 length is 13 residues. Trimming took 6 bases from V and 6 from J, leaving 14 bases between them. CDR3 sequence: CASSTPPRAEAFF. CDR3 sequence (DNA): TGTGCCAGCAGCACGCCCCCAAGGGCTGAAGCTTTCTTT.

CDR3 sequence: CASSINAGEYGQPQHF. The CDR3, as DNA: TGTGCCAGTAGTATAAACGCGGGGGAATATGGCCAGCCCCAGCATTTT. J is TRBJ1-5 and V is TRBV19, with D tentatively TRBD1 (5 bases). Deletions cut 2 bases from V and 7 bases from J, with 18 bases between. The CDR3 is 16 residues long. Germline CDR1 reads LNHDA; CDR2 reads SQIVND (reference sequence).

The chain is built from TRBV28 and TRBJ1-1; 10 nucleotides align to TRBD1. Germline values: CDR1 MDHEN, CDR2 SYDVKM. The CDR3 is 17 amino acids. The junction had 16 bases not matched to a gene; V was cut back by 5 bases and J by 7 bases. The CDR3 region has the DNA TGTGCCAGCAGTGTGCCGGGACAGGGGCGATTTGGGAGTGAAGCTTTCTTT. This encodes CASSVPGQGRFGSEAFF.

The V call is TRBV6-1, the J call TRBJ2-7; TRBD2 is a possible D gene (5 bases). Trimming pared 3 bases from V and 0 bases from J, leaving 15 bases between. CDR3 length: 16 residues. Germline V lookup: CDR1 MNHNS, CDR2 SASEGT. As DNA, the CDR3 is TGTGCCAGCAGTGAGCGGGCCAGGTCGAGCTCCTACGAGCAGTACGTC. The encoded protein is CASSERARSSSYEQYV.

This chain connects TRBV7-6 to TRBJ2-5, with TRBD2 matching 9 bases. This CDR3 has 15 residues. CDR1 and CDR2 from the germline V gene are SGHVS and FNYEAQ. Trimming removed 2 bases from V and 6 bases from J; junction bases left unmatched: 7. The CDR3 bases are TGTGCCAGCAGCTTAAGTAGCGGGGGTTTTCAGACCCAGTACTTC. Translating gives CASSLSSGGFQTQYF. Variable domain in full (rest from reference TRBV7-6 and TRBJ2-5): GAGVSQSPRYKVTKRGQDVALRCDPISGHVSLYWYRQALGQGPEFLTYFNYEAQQDKSGLPNDRFSAERPEGSISTLTIQRTEQRDSAMYRCASSLSSGGFQTQYFGPGTRLLVL.

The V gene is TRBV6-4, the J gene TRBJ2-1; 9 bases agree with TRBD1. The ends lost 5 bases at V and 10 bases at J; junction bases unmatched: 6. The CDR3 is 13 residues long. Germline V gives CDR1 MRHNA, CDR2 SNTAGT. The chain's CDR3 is CASSTWTGDEQFF. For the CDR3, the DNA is TGTGCCAGCAGTACCTGGACAGGGGACGAGCAGTTCTTC.

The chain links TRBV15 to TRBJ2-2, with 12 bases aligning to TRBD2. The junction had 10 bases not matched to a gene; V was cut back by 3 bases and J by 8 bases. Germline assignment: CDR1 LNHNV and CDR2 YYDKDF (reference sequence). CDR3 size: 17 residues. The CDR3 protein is CATSSGLAGTRGGELFF. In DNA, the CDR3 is TGTGCCACCAGCAGCGGACTAGCGGGGACGCGGGGGGGGGAGCTGTTTTTT.

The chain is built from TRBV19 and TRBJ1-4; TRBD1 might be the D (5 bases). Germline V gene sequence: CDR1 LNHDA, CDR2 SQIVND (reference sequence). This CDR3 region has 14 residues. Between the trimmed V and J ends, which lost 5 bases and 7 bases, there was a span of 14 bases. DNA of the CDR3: TGTGCCAGTAGTGAACGCGGGGGAAGTGAAAAACTGTTTTTT. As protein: CASSERGGSEKLFF.

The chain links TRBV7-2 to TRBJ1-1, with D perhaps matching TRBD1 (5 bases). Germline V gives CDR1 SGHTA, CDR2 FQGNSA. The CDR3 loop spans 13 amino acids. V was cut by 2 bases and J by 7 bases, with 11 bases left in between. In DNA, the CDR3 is TGTGCCAGCAGCTTAACAGGATTGGTTGAAGCTTTCTTT. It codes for CASSLTGLVEAFF.

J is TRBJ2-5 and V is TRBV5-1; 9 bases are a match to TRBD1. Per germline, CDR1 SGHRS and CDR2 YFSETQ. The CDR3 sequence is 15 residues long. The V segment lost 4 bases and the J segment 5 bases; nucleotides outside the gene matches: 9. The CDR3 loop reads CASSPTGDRVETQYF. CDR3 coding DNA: TGCGCCAGCAGCCCTACCGGGGACAGGGTGGAGACCCAGTACTTC. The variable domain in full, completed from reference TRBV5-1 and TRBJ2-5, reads KAGVTQTPRYLIKTRGQQVTLSCSPISGHRSVSWYQQTPGQGLQFLFEYFSETQRNKGNFPGRFSGRQFSNSRSEMNVSTLELGDSALYLCASSPTGDRVETQYFGPGTRLLVL.

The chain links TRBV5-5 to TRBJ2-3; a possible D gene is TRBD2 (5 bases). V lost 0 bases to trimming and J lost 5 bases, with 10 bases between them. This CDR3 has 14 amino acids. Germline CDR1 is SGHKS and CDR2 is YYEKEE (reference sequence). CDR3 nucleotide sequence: TGTGCCAGCAGCTTGGTTTCCCGGGAAGATACGCAGTATTTT. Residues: CASSLVSREDTQYF.

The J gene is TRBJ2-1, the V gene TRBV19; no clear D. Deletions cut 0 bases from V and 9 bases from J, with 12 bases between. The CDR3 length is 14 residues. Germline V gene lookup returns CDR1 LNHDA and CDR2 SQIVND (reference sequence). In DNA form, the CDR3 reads TGTGCCAGTAGTATAGAGGACGGGCCGGCTGAGCAGTTCTTC. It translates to CASSIEDGPAEQFF.

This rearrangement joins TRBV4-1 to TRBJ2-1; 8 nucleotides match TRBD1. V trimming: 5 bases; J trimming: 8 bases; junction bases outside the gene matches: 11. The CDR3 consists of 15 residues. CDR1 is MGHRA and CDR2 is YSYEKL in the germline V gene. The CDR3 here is CASSSGGVGIYEQFF. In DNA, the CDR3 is TGCGCCAGCAGCTCAGGGGGCGTGGGGATCTATGAGCAGTTCTTC.

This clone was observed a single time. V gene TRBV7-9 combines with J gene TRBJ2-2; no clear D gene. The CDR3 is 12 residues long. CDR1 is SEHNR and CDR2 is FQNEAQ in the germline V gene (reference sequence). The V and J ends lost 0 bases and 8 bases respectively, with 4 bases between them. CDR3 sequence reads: CASSLATGELFF. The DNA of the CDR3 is TGTGCCAGCAGCTTAGCTACGGGGGAGCTGTTTTTT. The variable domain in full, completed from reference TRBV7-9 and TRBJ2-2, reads DTGVSQNPRHKITKRGQNVTFRCDPISEHNRLYWYRQTLGQGPEFLTYFQNEAQLEKSRLLSDRFSAERPKGSFSTLEIQRTEQGDSAMYLCASSLATGELFFGEGSRLTVL.

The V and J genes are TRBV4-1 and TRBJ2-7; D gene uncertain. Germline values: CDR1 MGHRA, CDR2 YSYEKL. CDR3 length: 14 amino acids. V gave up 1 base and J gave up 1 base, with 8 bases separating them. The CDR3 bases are TGCGCCAGCAGCCAAGCGCAGACTTCCTACGAGCAGTACTTC. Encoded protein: CASSQAQTSYEQYF.

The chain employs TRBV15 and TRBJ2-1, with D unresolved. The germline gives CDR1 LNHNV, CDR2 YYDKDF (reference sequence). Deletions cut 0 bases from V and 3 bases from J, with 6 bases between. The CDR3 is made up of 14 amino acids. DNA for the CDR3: TGTGCCACCAGCAGAGATCGGGTCTACAATGAGCAGTTCTTC. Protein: CATSRDRVYNEQFF.

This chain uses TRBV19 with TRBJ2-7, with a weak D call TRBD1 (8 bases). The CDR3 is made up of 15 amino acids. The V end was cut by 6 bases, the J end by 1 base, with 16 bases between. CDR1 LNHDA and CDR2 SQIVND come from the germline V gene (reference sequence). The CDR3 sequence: CASSPQGGISYEQYF. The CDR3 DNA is TGTGCCAGTAGCCCACAGGGGGGGATTTCCTACGAGCAGTACTTC. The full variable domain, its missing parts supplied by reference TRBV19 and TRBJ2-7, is DGGITQSPKYLFRKEGQNVTLSCEQNLNHDAMYWYRQDPGQGLRLIYYSQIVNDFQKGDIAEGYSVSREKKESFPLTVTSAQKNPTAFYLCASSPQGGISYEQYFGPGTRLTVT.

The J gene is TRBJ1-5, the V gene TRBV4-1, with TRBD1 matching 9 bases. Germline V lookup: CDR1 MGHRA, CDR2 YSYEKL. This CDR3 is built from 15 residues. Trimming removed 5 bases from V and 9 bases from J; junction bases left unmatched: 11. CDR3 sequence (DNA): TGCGCCAGCAGCTCCCACAGGGGGCTCGGAGTGCCCCAGCATTTT. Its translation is CASSSHRGLGVPQHF.

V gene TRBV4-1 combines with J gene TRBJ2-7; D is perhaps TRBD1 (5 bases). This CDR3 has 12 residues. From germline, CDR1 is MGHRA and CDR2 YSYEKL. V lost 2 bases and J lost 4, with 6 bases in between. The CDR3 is CASSQQGYEQYF. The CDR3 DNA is TGCGCCAGCAGCCAACAGGGATACGAGCAGTACTTC.

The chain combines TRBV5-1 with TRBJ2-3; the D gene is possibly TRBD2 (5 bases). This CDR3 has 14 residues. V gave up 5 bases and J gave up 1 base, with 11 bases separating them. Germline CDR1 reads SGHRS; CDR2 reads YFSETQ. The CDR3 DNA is TGCGCCAGCAGGTGGGAAGCGGGCACAGATACGCAGTATTTT. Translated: CASRWEAGTDTQYF. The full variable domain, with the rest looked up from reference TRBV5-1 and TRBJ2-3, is KAGVTQTPRYLIKTRGQQVTLSCSPISGHRSVSWYQQTPGQGLQFLFEYFSETQRNKGNFPGRFSGRQFSNSRSEMNVSTLELGDSALYLCASRWEAGTDTQYFGPGTRLTVL.

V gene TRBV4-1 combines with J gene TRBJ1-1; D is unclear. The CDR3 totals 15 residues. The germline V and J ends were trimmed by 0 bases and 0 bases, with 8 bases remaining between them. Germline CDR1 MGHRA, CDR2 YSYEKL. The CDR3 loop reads CASSQETHLNTEAFF. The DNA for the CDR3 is TGCGCCAGCAGCCAAGAAACACACCTGAACACTGAAGCTTTCTTT.